Listed here is a single T cell receptor beta chain. A single count supports this clone. There is no known antigen for this receptor. Base qualities are not recorded, but no much larger clone differs from it by a single base. The cohort comprised under 700 healthy bone marrow donors. All cohort members were sampled while nominally healthy, although unrecorded immune exposures were likely present. The donor was CMV seronegative and belonged to the group of 350 or so seronegative cohort members. A peripheral blood sample was provided by each donor, and peripheral blood mononuclear cells were used for TCR beta sequencing. Genomic DNA extraction from the blood cell samples was performed with the Qiagen DNeasy Blood Extraction Kit. The sample comes from a study of cytomegalovirus exposure and HLA in healthy donors (TCRdb year 2017). General notes on the study: According to an earlier analysis of 587 of the donors, about 179 million T cells yielded 120 million or so unique TCR beta sequences and about 280 Gb of sequence data. Around 330 gigabases of sequencing data and 75 million to 85 million unique TCR sequences made up an early release that covered approximately 650 HLA-typed donors. Of the approximately 400 genotyped donors, about 80% fell in the genetic ancestry cluster associated with self-reported Caucasian donors. The study aimed to test whether signatures of past pathogen exposure could be identified by cataloging public T cell receptors. The study profiled the T cell repertoires of 550 to 700 subjects by immunosequencing and related them to cytomegalovirus serostatus. A separate validation cohort of 100 to 150 different subjects was used in addition to the approximately 670-subject first cohort. To predict cytomegalovirus infection status, the study brought together high-throughput TCR immunosequencing, statistical association of individual TCRs with disease status, and machine learning. To study patterns of TCR occurrence, a later analysis re-analyzed previously published TCR beta repertoires from around 660 donors and added high-resolution HLA genotyping. Rather than drawing on any new phenotypic data, the later analysis identified candidate immune exposures from TCR beta sequences and the way those sequences occurred across donors. To decide whether each TCR beta V gene segment behaved as functional or pseudogenic, an earlier analysis of approximately 590 of the donors relied on high-throughput TCR beta sequencing. Donor age, sex, ethnicity and CMV serostatus were collected together with the repertoire data. Genome-wide SNP genotypes for about 65% of the 666 donors were used in a later genetic analysis, which treated that subset as a discovery cohort. Every discovery cohort repertoire had been produced on one sequencing platform. Both class I and class II loci were covered by HLA typing, at four-digit resolution. Typing coverage varied by locus: about 620-630 donors for A, B, C, DRB1 and DQB1; under 550 for DQA1; approximately 610 for DPA1; approximately 490 for DPB1. Five DR-DQ haplotypes were handled as single units for association and clustering because linkage in the cohort was strong. Among around 400 genotyped donors of the cohort, an average of approximately 240,000 unique TCR beta nucleotide sequences was sequenced per donor, of which about 18% were non-productive. Overall results and qualifications from the work: When HLA alleles, especially DR and DQ, strongly co-occurred, attributing TCR associations to individual alleles was difficult. Sequencing depth was assumed to be roughly uniform across donors in the presence/absence analyses, though that assumption may not hold. Correlated functional status among segregating V segments might be attributable to linkage disequilibrium, but an unknown experimental factor could not be ruled out. Approximately 16 rarely observed V segments, including chromosome 9 orphons, were excluded from the earlier analysis of approximately 600 of the donors because counts were too low. V-gene and J-gene trimming of TCR beta chains was associated with a missense DCLRE1C variant in a later genetic analysis, and the association was replicated in an independent cohort. According to a later analysis, TCR association rates differed among HLA loci, with DRB1 alleles showing the most associated TCRs and HLA-C alleles showing the fewest. In a later genetic analysis, fewer N-insertions in productive TCRs were reported among donors in an Asian-associated ancestry cluster than the approximately 670-donor mean. In vitro tests confirmed that a few of the cytomegalovirus-associated TCR beta chains recognize cytomegalovirus antigens. In a later analysis, around 15,000 TCR beta sequences were associated with specific HLA alleles at a false discovery rate of 0.05. Only TCR beta chains were sequenced in this cohort, and the absence of alpha or paired-chain data limited detectable features. Broadly in line with IMGT annotations, most TCR beta V segments showed up in productive rearrangements about 90% or about 30% of the time in an earlier analysis of some 590 of the donors. According to a later analysis, most CMV-associated TCR beta chains appeared to be HLA-restricted, and the HLA associations seemed to be driven largely by CMV exposure. Most TCR sequences were observed very rarely across donors, whereas some public TCRs were present in many individuals. Immune exposure information for the cohort was limited to CMV serostatus. The authors suggested that the approach could potentially be generalized to other disease states and immunological phenotypes. Because HLA typing was missing for some donors at each locus, association tests included only the typed subset. Cytomegalovirus status was reported to be diagnosed by the classifier with high specificity and sensitivity in both the original and validation cohorts. In the study, about 150 TCR beta chains were listed as associated with cytomegalovirus. In a later analysis, HLA-associated TCR beta chains showed more clonal expansion and lower generation probabilities than non-associated chains that were equally common. Several of the top co-occurrence clusters appeared to be linked to parvovirus B19, influenza, CMV and Epstein-Barr virus, according to a later analysis. A cluster of highly shared sequence variants was judged likely to represent a technical artifact of the sequencing pipeline. A further reported finding was that TCR beta sequences accurately predicted the HLA-A and HLA-B alleles for most subjects in the first cohort.

The method behind the library was the immunoSEQ multiplex PCR assay. For the multiplex PCR, a mixture combining 60 forward primers for TCR Vbeta segments and 13 reverse primers for TCR Jbeta segments was used. Amplification of the CDR3 region of rearranged TCR beta genes was performed with a multiplex PCR assay on genomic DNA. The amplified TCR beta libraries were sequenced on the Illumina HiSeq System as 87-base-pair reads. In the authors' own workflow: A later analysis tallied approximately 87 million unique TCR beta chains across the 600 to 700 repertoires, and about 12 million of those chains were shared by two or more donors. To remove PCR and sequencing errors, raw reads were error-corrected and collapsed into unique sequences using a nearest-neighbor algorithm that merged closely related sequences. Alignment of CDR3 sequences to IMGT reference sequences was used to assign V, D and J gene segments. For a sequence to be retained, a match of at least six nucleotides to both a V gene segment and a J gene segment was required. A rearrangement was called productive if the CDR3 had no stop codons and remained in frame with V and J, and every other rearrangement was called non-productive. CDR3 was defined according to IMGT convention as the region running from the second conserved V-encoded cysteine to the conserved J-encoded phenylalanine. Sequences without an unambiguous match to a single V gene segment were excluded from the earlier analysis of over 500 of the donors. In an earlier analysis of some 590 of the donors, V segments were called functional above 56.7% productive rearrangements and were called segregating when the between-donor standard deviation exceeded 5%. To diagnose cytomegalovirus status from the catalog of TCR beta chain sequences, a statistical classification framework was built. A later analysis assigned V and J genes by comparing TCR nucleotide sequences with IMGT/GENE-DB human TR gene sequences. A later analysis assigned CDR3 sequences and most-parsimonious VDJ recombination scenarios with the TCRdist pipeline. A later analysis defined each TCR beta chain by its CDR3 amino acid sequence plus V-gene family, and excluded reads lacking a unique V-gene family. In a later analysis, 450 to 600 highly shared, low-generation-probability nucleotide sequences were removed to address suspected cross-contamination and a sequencing artifact. In a later analysis, a clonal expansion index was calculated for each public chain from normalized within-repertoire ranks of inferred template counts. Generation probabilities in a later analysis came from a VDJ recombination model fitted to out-of-frame rearrangements, and those results were checked against IGoR. In a later analysis, TCR-TCR, TCR-HLA and TCR-CMV co-occurrence was scored with hypergeometric tests, and a repertoire-size bias correction was applied to TCR pairs. To estimate false discovery rates, a later analysis permuted the HLA or CMV assignments 20 times. A later analysis grouped co-occurring TCRs with DBSCAN, adding TCRdist sequence similarity when clustering within HLA-allele-positive subsets. Co-occurrence clustering excluded repertoires with fewer than 30,000 or more than 120,000 public chains, plus five with anomalous nucleotide sharing. In its TCRdb copy, this immuneACCESS table keeps in-frame sequences only and misses some clones. Where compared with another copy, unresolved V genes explain less than half of these, and the others have no known cause. The V and J calls and clone size were taken over from that table, and D and trimming were inferred from the DNA. This sample lists 100,000 to 150,000 clones; roughly 72% were detected once. The ten top clones hold around 1.9% of the sample.

The TCR comes from a woman in her forties or fifties in good health and CMV-seronegative. Sequencing used PBMCs.

CDR3 reads: CASSPVGGRYYEQYF. In nucleotides, the sequence is TGTGCCAGTAGTCCGGTGGGCGGGAGATACTACGAGCAGTACTTC. The chain uses TRBV19 and TRBJ2-7, and 7 junction bases match TRBD2. Inclusive of the bounding cysteine and phenylalanine, the CDR3 is 15 residues long. Of all the DNA, just the CDR3 is kept, 45 bases in frame from base 1. From a lookup of the germline V gene (reference sequence), CDR1 and CDR2 are LNHDA and SQIVND. V is cut back by 5 bases and J by 3 bases, with 10 bases in the junction unmatched.